The 15 T cell receptor beta chains given below trace back to one sample, sequenced in a study of blood T cell repertoires in COVID-19. TCRdb's table, derived via immunoSEQ multiplex PCR, lists solely in-frame clones and lacks some. The sample consists of roughly 140,000 clones, approximately 80% of them appearing once. Sequencing used peripheral blood. Receptor source: a woman of 80 years or more in a cohort sampled during active or convalescent COVID-19.

J is TRBJ1-1 and V is TRBV11-3; D call uncertain. The CDR3 has 12 residues. CDR1 and CDR2 from the germline V gene are SGHNT and YENEEA. V was trimmed by 3 bases and J by 3 bases, leaving 5 bases between them. The chain's CDR3 is CASSFGDTEAFF. The CDR3 nucleotides read TGTGCCAGCAGCTTTGGAGACACTGAAGCTTTCTTT.

Only one count was recorded for this clone. The chain has TRBV7-9 and TRBJ2-6, with TRBD2 matching 8 bases. Germline V gene lookup returns CDR1 SEHNR and CDR2 FQNEAQ (reference sequence). The CDR3 runs 18 residues. Trimming cost V 0 bases and J 0 bases; bases outside gene matches: 4. The CDR3 spells CASSLAIAGGSGANVLTF. CDR3 nucleotides: TGTGCCAGCAGCTTAGCCATTGCGGGGGGCTCTGGGGCCAACGTCCTGACTTTC. The whole variable domain, filled in from reference TRBV7-9 and TRBJ2-6, reads DTGVSQNPRHKITKRGQNVTFRCDPISEHNRLYWYRQTLGQGPEFLTYFQNEAQLEKSRLLSDRFSAERPKGSFSTLEIQRTEQGDSAMYLCASSLAIAGGSGANVLTFGAGSRLTVL.

This clone was seen more than once but under ten times. The chain recombines TRBV5-1 with TRBJ2-2; TRBD1 is a possible D gene (6 bases). CDR3 length equals 15 residues. V lost 0 bases to trimming and J lost 6 bases, with 12 bases between them. Germline lookup yields CDR1 SGHRS and CDR2 YFSETQ. The CDR3 DNA follows: TGCGCCAGCAGCTTGGAACAGGGCTCCCCCGGGGAGCTGTTTTTT. Translating gives CASSLEQGSPGELFF.

This clone showed up just once. This rearrangement joins TRBV5-1 to TRBJ2-5, with 7 nucleotides matching TRBD1. The germline gives CDR1 SGHRS, CDR2 YFSETQ. The V gene end was trimmed by 0 bases and the J gene end by 5 bases; junction bases not matched to a gene: 7. CDR3 length: 15 residues. The CDR3 protein is CASSLVGQLRETQYF. CDR3 nucleotide sequence: TGCGCCAGCAGCTTGGTGGGACAGCTGAGGGAGACCCAGTACTTC.

This clone has a single count. The gene calls are TRBV28 and TRBJ1-1, with 7 bases aligning to TRBD1. The CDR3 is 12 residues long. V gave up 8 bases and J gave up 4 bases; unmatched junction bases: 4. Germline V lookup: CDR1 MDHEN, CDR2 SYDVKM. CDR3 DNA: TGTGCCAGCGGAGGGGGCCTCACTGAAGCTTTCTTT. Translating gives CASGGGLTEAFF.

The chain has TRBV7-2 and TRBJ1-1; no clear D. There are 14 residues in the CDR3. CDR1 is SGHTA and CDR2 is FQGNSA in the germline V gene. Trimming cost V 7 bases and J 0 bases, with 12 bases left between them. The CDR3 reads CASKGGRVNTEAFF. In DNA form, the CDR3 reads TGTGCCAGCAAGGGAGGACGGGTGAACACTGAAGCTTTCTTT.

CDR3 region: CASSVVGGVGANVLTF. In DNA form, the CDR3 reads TGTGCCAGCAGTGTAGTGGGCGGGGTCGGGGCCAACGTCCTGACTTTC. The gene calls are TRBV7-2 and TRBJ2-6; possibly TRBD2 for D (6 bases). The CDR3 consists of 16 residues. V lost 6 bases and J lost 4, with 16 bases in between. The germline V gene encodes CDR1 SGHTA and CDR2 FQGNSA.

This clone appeared a few times. The CDR3: CASIRTGDSNQPQHF. Here the CDR3 DNA reads TGTGCCAGCATCAGGACAGGCGATAGCAATCAGCCCCAGCATTTT. The chain employs TRBV7-3 and TRBJ1-5, with 7 bases identical to TRBD1. CDR1 is SGHTA, CDR2 FQGTGA, per germline. J was trimmed by 0 bases and V by 7 bases; bases with no gene match: 6. The CDR3 runs to 15 residues.

The genes are TRBV6-2 or TRBV6-3 and TRBJ1-5; the D is unclear. This CDR3 contains 14 residues. Germline values: CDR1 MNHEY, CDR2 SVGEGT. V was shortened by 6 bases and J by 0 bases, with 9 bases between the two germline ends. The CDR3 coding sequence is TGTGCCAGCAGCTCCCGCGATAGCAATCAGCCCCAGCATTTT. It yields the protein CASSSRDSNQPQHF.

The chain carries TRBV7-6 and TRBJ2-3; D may be TRBD2 (7 bases). The germline V gene encodes CDR1 SGHVS and CDR2 FNYEAQ. This CDR3 contains 16 residues. V was cut by 0 bases and J by 6 bases, with 16 bases left in between. The CDR3 coding sequence is TGTGCCAGCAGCTTAGCGGGGGGGCCCCGAGGGGATACGCAGTATTTT. As protein: CASSLAGGPRGDTQYF.

This CDR3 reads CASTQTGGGQETQYF. The CDR3 DNA reads as TGTGCCAGCACCCAGACAGGGGGCGGGCAAGAGACCCAGTACTTC. V and J are TRBV28 and TRBJ2-5, with 10 bases lining up with TRBD1. Germline V gene lookup returns CDR1 MDHEN and CDR2 SYDVKM. V shed 7 bases, J shed 2 bases, and the junction held 7 bases outside the gene matches. CDR3 length: 15 residues.

This clone is medium-sized in the sample. The chain employs TRBV7-9 and TRBJ1-2; 7 bases map to TRBD1. Trimming cost V 2 bases and J 7 bases; bases outside gene matches: 4. This CDR3 has 13 amino acids. Germline-derived CDR1 and CDR2 are SEHNR and FQNEAQ (reference sequence). The CDR3 loop is CASSLQGGVGYTF. Here the CDR3 DNA reads TGTGCCAGCAGCTTACAGGGGGGAGTTGGCTACACCTTC. Full variable domain (rest looked up from reference TRBV7-9 and TRBJ1-2): DTGVSQNPRHKITKRGQNVTFRCDPISEHNRLYWYRQTLGQGPEFLTYFQNEAQLEKSRLLSDRFSAERPKGSFSTLEIQRTEQGDSAMYLCASSLQGGVGYTFGSGTRLTVV.

The chain employs TRBV6-5 and TRBJ2-7; 7 positions agree with TRBD2. The V and J ends lost 6 bases and 0 bases, in that order; junction bases with no gene match: 8. The CDR3 is made up of 15 amino acids. The germline V gene encodes CDR1 MNHEY and CDR2 SVGAGI. CDR3 in amino acids: CASRSAGGGSYEQYF. For the CDR3, the DNA is TGTGCCAGCAGGAGCGCCGGCGGGGGCTCCTACGAGCAGTACTTC.

The J gene is TRBJ1-1, the V gene TRBV7-3; weak D call: TRBD1 (5 bases). This CDR3 has 14 residues. V gave up 2 bases and J gave up 2 bases, with 9 bases separating them. Germline V gene sequence: CDR1 SGHTA, CDR2 FQGTGA. The CDR3 DNA follows: TGTGCCAGCAGCTTAGGGGGGTCTAACACTGAAGCTTTCTTT. This sequence encodes CASSLGGSNTEAFF.

The genes are TRBV6-5 and TRBJ2-2, with D unresolved. Germline V gene data show CDR1 as MNHEY and CDR2 as SVGAGI. CDR3 length: 13 residues. Trimming left V 6 bases short and J 8 bases short, with 13 bases between. The CDR3 nucleotides read TGTGCCAGCAGACCCTACTTGAGAGGGGAGCTGTTTTTT. Translating it yields CASRPYLRGELFF.